This T cell receptor beta chain emerged from a study of shared clonotypes between healthy human individuals. The table lists this clone with a count of one. CDR1 is SGHRS and CDR2 is YFSETQ in the germline V gene. V gave up 2 bases and J gave up 6 bases, with 13 bases separating them. The CDR3 consists of 14 residues. The assay was run at deep level. Profiling relied on immunoSEQ multiplex PCR, and the TCRdb table lists in-frame clones only, not all of them. Of 1.4 million or so clones listed, around 98.5% were seen once; the top ten hold approximately 0.4%. The V call is TRBV5-1, the J call TRBJ2-3; tentatively, D is TRBD1 or TRBD2 (6 bases each). Sequencing was performed on naive CD4+ T cells sorted from blood. Subset here: CD45RA+ positively selected. This clonotype was obtained from a man aged 25 to 40 in good health. The CDR3: CASSFAGGVDTQYF. The CDR3 nucleotides read TGCGCCAGCAGCTTTGCCGGGGGCGTCGATACGCAGTATTTT.